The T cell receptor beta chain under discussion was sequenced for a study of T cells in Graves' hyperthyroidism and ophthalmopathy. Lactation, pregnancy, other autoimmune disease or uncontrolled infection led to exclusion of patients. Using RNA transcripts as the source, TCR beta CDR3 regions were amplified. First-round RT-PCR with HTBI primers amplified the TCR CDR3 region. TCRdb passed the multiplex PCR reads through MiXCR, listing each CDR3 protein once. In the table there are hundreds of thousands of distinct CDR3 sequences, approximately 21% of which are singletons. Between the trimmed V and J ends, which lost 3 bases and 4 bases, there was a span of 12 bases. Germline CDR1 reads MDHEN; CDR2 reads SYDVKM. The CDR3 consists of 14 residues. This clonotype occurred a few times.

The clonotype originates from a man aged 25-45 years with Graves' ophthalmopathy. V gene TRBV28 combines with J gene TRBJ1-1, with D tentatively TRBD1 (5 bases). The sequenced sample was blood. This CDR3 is CASSFPGRGTEAFF. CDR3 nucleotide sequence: TGTGCCAGCAGTTTTCCAGGGAGAGGCACTGAAGCTTTCTTT.